The clone carrying this TCR beta chain was counted ten times or more. As yet, its antigen is unknown. MiXCR, applied by TCRdb to the 5' RACE reads, yields one record per CDR3 protein. The profile shows 74,000 or so distinct CDR3 sequences, 9.4% of them singletons. Looked up from germline, CDR1 is DFQATT and CDR2 is SNEGSKA (reference sequence). Losses at the gene ends were 5 bases for V and 1 base for J; bases not matched to a gene: 8. The CDR3 runs 15 residues. The sample belongs to a study of neurological immune-mediated disorders. The study's findings and limits: None of the CDR3 amino acid sequences of expanded clones were shared across subjects, and this suggested private repertoires in all groups.

The origin of this receptor is a man in his fifties or sixties in good health. V gene TRBV20-1 combines with J gene TRBJ2-3; 8 bases agree with TRBD2. Sequenced: PBMCs. CDR3 loop: CSAPTGGVGTDTQYF. Here the CDR3 DNA reads TGCAGTGCTCCCACCGGGGGGGTGGGCACAGATACGCAGTATTTT.